The 9 T cell receptor beta chains reported below all come from one sample, sequenced in a study of blood T cell repertoires in COVID-19. Profiled with immunoSEQ multiplex PCR; TCRdb holds only in-frame clones, not every one. Found here are about 180,000 clones, 81% of them singletons; the top ten hold about 5.3%. Sample: PBMCs or T cells enriched from blood (not recorded which). The origin of the receptors is a middle-aged woman with acute COVID-19.

This sequence joins TRBV27 and TRBJ2-4, with 8 positions matching TRBD2. The CDR3 loop spans 17 amino acids. The germline V gene encodes CDR1 MNHEY and CDR2 SMNVEV (reference sequence). After removal of 5 bases from V and 0 bases from J, the junction contained 9 bases not matched to a gene. The CDR3 region is CASSPRLAKVAKNIQYF. The CDR3 DNA reads TGTGCCAGCAGTCCGCGACTAGCGAAGGTAGCCAAAAACATTCAGTACTTC.

V is TRBV5-1 and J is TRBJ2-1; D unresolved. Germline CDR1 reads SGHRS; CDR2 reads YFSETQ. The CDR3 loop spans 13 amino acids. Trimming removed 0 bases at V and 5 bases at J, with 6 bases between. The CDR3, as DNA: TGCGCCAGCAGCTTGGTCCATGACAATGAGCAGTTCTTC. Residues: CASSLVHDNEQFF. The full variable domain, completed using reference TRBV5-1 and TRBJ2-1, is KAGVTQTPRYLIKTRGQQVTLSCSPISGHRSVSWYQQTPGQGLQFLFEYFSETQRNKGNFPGRFSGRQFSNSRSEMNVSTLELGDSALYLCASSLVHDNEQFFGPGTRLTVL.

CDR3 amino acids: CASSEGTGYPNEKLFF. As DNA, the CDR3 is TGTGCCAGCAGTGAGGGGACAGGGTATCCTAATGAAAAACTGTTTTTT. The rearrangement uses TRBV25-1 and TRBJ1-4; 9 positions match TRBD1. Germline V gives CDR1 MGHDK, CDR2 SYGVNS. The junction had 5 bases not matched to a gene; V was cut back by 3 bases and J by 3 bases. The CDR3 covers 16 residues.

This chain connects TRBV5-4 to TRBJ1-2; D is unclear. V lost 0 bases, J lost 1 base, and 10 bases lay in between. This CDR3 has 15 amino acids. Germline V lookup: CDR1 SGHNT, CDR2 YYREEE (reference sequence). The CDR3 coding sequence is TGTGCCAGCAGCTTGGTCTACGGTATTAACTATGGCTACACCTTC. It codes for CASSLVYGINYGYTF.

V gene TRBV24-1 combines with J gene TRBJ2-3; D may be TRBD1 (6 bases). The CDR3 consists of 16 residues. Looked up from germline, CDR1 is KGHDR and CDR2 is SFDVKD. V was clipped by 3 bases and J by 1 base, with 13 bases between them. CDR3 sequence: CATSDAGAPGTDTQYF. The CDR3 DNA sequence: TGTGCCACCAGTGATGCAGGGGCACCTGGCACAGATACGCAGTATTTT.

In DNA form, the CDR3 reads TGTGCCAGCAGGGGGACTAGCGGGAGGGGTTCCTACAATGAGCAGTTCTTC. Its protein product is CASRGTSGRGSYNEQFF. This rearrangement joins TRBV13 to TRBJ2-1, with 16 positions matching TRBD2. Germline-derived CDR1 and CDR2 are PRHDT and FYEKMQ (reference sequence). The CDR3 covers 17 residues. Trimming took 6 bases from V and 1 from J; bases not matched to a gene: 3.

This clone came up a few times. The chain is built from TRBV28 and TRBJ2-7, with D uncertain. The CDR3 sequence is 14 residues long. Germline CDR1 is MDHEN and CDR2 is SYDVKM. V was pared by 7 bases and J by 2 bases, with 15 bases between. CDR3 in amino acids: CASTLGRPPYEQYF. The CDR3 DNA is TGTGCCAGCACCTTGGGCCGGCCCCCCTACGAGCAGTACTTC. Full variable domain (remainder filled in from reference TRBV28 and TRBJ2-7): DVKVTQSSRYLVKRTGEKVFLECVQDMDHENMFWYRQDPGLGLRLIYFSYDVKMKEKGDIPEGYSVSREKKERFSLILESASTNQTSMYLCASTLGRPPYEQYFGPGTRLTVT.

The chain is built from TRBV3-1 (or the pseudogene TRBV3-2) and TRBJ1-1, with TRBD1 as a possible D gene (5 bases). Germline V CDR1 and CDR2: LGHDT, YNNKEL (reference sequence). V shed 0 bases and J shed 0 bases, with 14 bases lying between them. This CDR3 region has 17 residues. Here the CDR3 reads CASSQDSWGPMNTEAFF. The CDR3, as DNA: TGTGCCAGCAGCCAAGATTCCTGGGGCCCCATGAACACTGAAGCTTTCTTT.

This clone has just a few counts. Other DNA variants within this sample encode the same CDR3. This chain links TRBV20-1 with TRBJ2-1; the D gene is possibly TRBD1 (6 bases). The V gene lost 7 bases and the J gene lost 7 bases, with 11 bases spanning the gap. This CDR3 contains 11 residues. In germline, CDR1 is DFQATT, CDR2 SNEGSKA (reference sequence). The CDR3 nucleotides read TGCAGTGTCACCCAGGGGAATGAGCAGTTCTTC. Translating it yields CSVTQGNEQFF.